These T cell receptor beta chains were read from a single sample in a study of long-term antiretroviral therapy in people with HIV. The method was immunoSEQ multiplex PCR; TCRdb's version includes in-frame clones alone and lacks a portion of them. The sample records tens of thousands of clones, about 80% being singletons. The specimen comprised unsorted PBMCs, sampled 0.3 years after starting antiretroviral therapy. Every receptor here comes from a middle-aged man with HIV. CDR3s include the opening cysteine and the closing phenylalanine or tryptophan. A D gene is named only where the DNA matches it firmly. Size is stated for part of the rows, as once, few or many counts, or as a class when the clone is expanded.

j_gene	abundance	v_gene	d_gene	CDR3nt	CDR3aa
TRBJ2-7	-	TRBV19	TRBD2	TGTGCCAGTAGTCCCGGGACTAGCTACGAGCAGTACTTC	CASSPGTSYEQYF
TRBJ1-1	-	TRBV9	-	TGTGCCAGCAGCGTAGTAAGCGAAGGCACTGAAGCTTTCTTT	CASSVVSEGTEAFF
TRBJ2-3	few	TRBV4-1	-	TGCGCCAGCAGCCTCGACGGGGATACGCAGTATTTT	CASSLDGDTQYF
TRBJ2-7	-	TRBV28	-	TGTGCCAGCAGTCTAAGGACAGGAGGAATCGGGACTCTTATCTACGAGCAGTACTTC	CASSLRTGGIGTLIYEQYF
TRBJ2-7	few	TRBV5-1	TRBD1	TGCGCCAGCAGCCCGACAGGGGTCCACGAGCAGTACTTC	CASSPTGVHEQYF
TRBJ1-2	-	TRBV9	-	TGTGCCAGCAGCGTCGCAGCAAACTATGGCTACACCTTC	CASSVAANYGYTF
TRBJ1-1	-	TRBV2	-	TGTGCCAGCAGTGAAGAGGGGTATGAAGCTTTCTTT	CASSEEGYEAFF
TRBJ2-4	-	TRBV5-6	-	TGTGCCAGCAGCTTGAGACGCCAGCAGTTAGCCAAAAACATTCAATACTTC	CASSLRRQQLAKNIQYF
TRBJ1-3	-	TRBV5-1	-	TGCGCCAGCAGCTTGGTTCAGGGAGGAGGAAACACCATATATTTT	CASSLVQGGGNTIYF
TRBJ1-4	few	TRBV5-4	-	TGTGCCAGCAGCTTACAGGGCAGTGGAAAACTGTTTTTT	CASSLQGSGKLFF
TRBJ2-7	-	TRBV27	-	TGTGCCAGCAGTTCCATTTTCGGGACCTCCTACGAGCAGTACTTC	CASSSIFGTSYEQYF
TRBJ2-2	once	TRBV4-1	-	TGCGCCAGCAGCCTCCGGGGGGCGGCCGGGGAGCTGTTTTTT	CASSLRGAAGELFF
TRBJ1-1	-	TRBV7-2	-	TGTGCCAGCAGCTTAGTGTCTCAGGGGTACACTGAAGCTTTCTTT	CASSLVSQGYTEAFF
TRBJ2-1	-	TRBV7-9	-	TGTGCCCTCATGTGGCCAGTTGATGAGCAGTTCTTC	CALMWPVDEQFF
TRBJ2-7	-	TRBV6-4	-	TGTGCCAGCAGTGCTCTTAATAATGGGAACGAGCAGTACTTC	CASSALNNGNEQYF
TRBJ2-3	-	TRBV5-8	TRBD2	TGTGCCAGCAGCTTATCTCCGGGACTAGAAGCAGATACGCAGTATTTT	CASSLSPGLEADTQYF
TRBJ1-1	-	TRBV29-1	TRBD1	TGCAGCGTTGAAGACGGACAGGGCGGGACTGAAGCTTTCTTT	CSVEDGQGGTEAFF
TRBJ2-1	-	TRBV5-6	-	TGTGCCAGCAGCTTTGGGGCAGGAAATGAGCAGTTCTTC	CASSFGAGNEQFF
TRBJ2-1	-	TRBV5-1	TRBD1	TGCGCCAGCAGCTTCGGGACAGGGGGATCCTACAATGAGCAGTTCTTC	CASSFGTGGSYNEQFF
TRBJ2-1	once	TRBV18	-	TGTGCCAGCTCACCAACCAGCTCCTACAATGAGCAGTTCTTC	CASSPTSSYNEQFF
TRBJ2-3	-	TRBV28	-	TGTGCCAGCTCTATGGACAGCAGCACAGATACGCAGTATTTT	CASSMDSSTDTQYF
TRBJ2-3	-	TRBV18	-	TGTGCCAGCTCGCCGGTAGATGGCACAGATACGCAGTATTTT	CASSPVDGTDTQYF
TRBJ2-3	once	TRBV28	-	TGTGCCAGCAGTCAATGGAATGGGGATACGCAGTATTTT	CASSQWNGDTQYF
TRBJ1-2	-	TRBV6-5	-	TGTGCCAGCAGTTATCTAGGCGGAGCTTCCTATGGCTACACCTTC	CASSYLGGASYGYTF
TRBJ2-1	-	TRBV9	-	TGTGCCAGCAGCGTGGGCAGGGCTTTTTACAATGAGCAGTTCTTC	CASSVGRAFYNEQFF
TRBJ2-7	-	TRBV19	-	TGTGCCAGTAGTATGTCCGGGGAGGCCTACGAGCAGTACTTC	CASSMSGEAYEQYF
TRBJ2-7	-	TRBV28	-	TGTGCCAGCAGCTGGGGGGAAGGATACGAGCAGTACTTC	CASSWGEGYEQYF
TRBJ1-3	-	TRBV28	-	TGTGCCAGCAGTGACACCGGCTCTGGAAACACCATATATTTT	CASSDTGSGNTIYF
TRBJ1-2	once	TRBV4-3	-	TGCGCCAGCAGCCAAGACCGATTGGACGGGCCGTATGGCTACACCTTC	CASSQDRLDGPYGYTF
TRBJ1-1	-	TRBV27	-	TGTGCCAGCAGCACACACGGAGGGAGGTCTGAAGCTTTCTTT	CASSTHGGRSEAFF
TRBJ2-7	-	TRBV10-2	-	TGCGCCAGCAGTGTAGGGTGGAGTTACGAGCAGTACTTC	CASSVGWSYEQYF
TRBJ1-2	-	TRBV6-1	-	TGTGCCAGCAGTGAAACCCCAAAGCTCCACTATGGCTACACCTTC	CASSETPKLHYGYTF
TRBJ2-3	-	TRBV5-1	-	TGCGCCAGCAGCTTGGGACAGGCGGGAGATACGCAGTATTTT	CASSLGQAGDTQYF
TRBJ1-2	-	TRBV29-1	-	TGCAGCGTTGAAGCCGGGGTAGGGATCTCTCGCACCTTC	CSVEAGVGISRTF
TRBJ1-1	-	TRBV25-1	-	TGTGCCAGCAGTGCACACAATGGTGGGACTGAAGCTTTCTTT	CASSAHNGGTEAFF
TRBJ2-2	-	TRBV28	TRBD1	TGTGCCAGCAATACAGGGGGCACCGGGGAGCTGTTTTTT	CASNTGGTGELFF
TRBJ1-5	-	TRBV9	-	TGTGCCAGCAGCGTAGATTGGAATCAGCCCCAGCATTTT	CASSVDWNQPQHF
TRBJ2-7	-	TRBV14	-	TGTGCCAGCAGCCAATGGGCCTTCTACGAGCAGTACTTC	CASSQWAFYEQYF
TRBJ2-5	-	TRBV9	-	TGTGCCAGCAGCCCAGCTGTAGGACCCCCTACCGCCGAGACCCAGTACTTC	CASSPAVGPPTAETQYF
TRBJ1-2	once	TRBV5-8	TRBD1	TGTGCCAGCAGCTTTACAGACAGGGAAGGCTATGGCTACACCTTC	CASSFTDREGYGYTF
TRBJ1-5	-	TRBV27	-	TGTGCCAGCAGTCTCTGGTCGGGGCCGGATCAGCCCCAGCATTTT	CASSLWSGPDQPQHF
TRBJ2-4	-	TRBV4-2	TRBD2	TGTGCCAGCAGCCAAGATGGCGCGGGAGGGTCCCAAAACATTCAGTACTTC	CASSQDGAGGSQNIQYF